A single sample gave rise to the 12 T cell receptor beta chains below, sequenced in a study of T cells in Graves' hyperthyroidism and ophthalmopathy. What was amplified from RNA transcripts were TCR beta CDR3 regions. Researchers ran a first-round RT-PCR on the TCR CDR3 using the HTBI primer set. TCRdb reprocessed the multiplex PCR reads with MiXCR, giving one entry per CDR3 protein. The sample has about 380,000 distinct CDR3 sequences; about 15% are singletons. What was sequenced was blood. Receptor source: a woman aged 55-69 years with Graves' hyperthyroidism.

This clonotype showed up many times. The chain combines TRBV7-8 with TRBJ1-3; 8 bases fit TRBD1. This CDR3 is built from 15 residues. The germline V gene has CDR1 SGHVS and CDR2 FQNEAQ. V was pared by 5 bases and J by 4 bases, with 7 bases of the junction left unmatched. The CDR3 region has the DNA TGTGCCAGCAGCCGAAGGACAGGGAACGGAAACACCATATATTTT. Its translation: CASSRRTGNGNTIYF. Combining the CDR3 with reference TRBV7-8 and TRBJ1-3 gives the whole variable domain GAGVSQSPRYKVAKRGQDVALRCDPISGHVSLFWYQQALGQGPEFLTYFQNEAQLDKSGLPSDRFFAERPEGSVSTLKIQRTQQEDSAVYLCASSRRTGNGNTIYFGEGSWLTVV.

In the case of this clonotype: A much larger clonotype is one base distant, so this may be a read error. J is TRBJ2-1 and V is TRBV9; D might be TRBD2 (6 bases). The end of the DNA fits TRBJ2-7 better, so the J call may be wrong. The CDR3 length is 14 residues. Germline assignment: CDR1 SGDLS and CDR2 YYNGEE. This CDR3 reads CASSVDGGHNEQYF. DNA for the CDR3: TGTGCCAGCAGCGTAGACGGGGGTCACAATGAGCAGTACTTC.

This clonotype was recorded at least ten times. The rearrangement uses TRBV5-1 and TRBJ2-3; 7 bases match TRBD1. This CDR3 has 16 residues. After removal of 7 bases from V and 0 bases from J, the junction contained 11 bases not matched to a gene. CDR1 is SGHRS, CDR2 YFSETQ, per germline. CDR3 amino acids: CASCRVGTVSTDTQYF. In DNA form, the CDR3 reads TGCGCCAGCTGTAGGGTCGGGACAGTGAGCACAGATACGCAGTATTTT.

This chain joins TRBV20-1 and TRBJ2-2, with D hard to call. Germline lookup yields CDR1 DFQATT and CDR2 SNEGSKA (reference sequence). The CDR3 is 13 residues long. Between the trimmed V and J ends, which lost 3 bases and 4 bases, there was a span of 9 bases. The CDR3: CSASRGSTGELFF. The DNA for the CDR3 is TGCAGTGCTAGCCGTGGATCCACCGGGGAGCTGTTTTTT.

This clonotype was seen a handful of times. This sequence joins TRBV11-2 and TRBJ2-3; D remains ambiguous. Trimming shortened V by 0 bases and J by 10 bases, and 8 bases separated the two germline ends. The CDR3 consists of 12 residues. Germline assignment: CDR1 SGHAT and CDR2 FQNNGV. CDR3 in amino acids: CASSLDLKPQYF. CDR3 nucleotide sequence: TGTGCCAGCAGCTTAGATCTGAAGCCGCAGTATTTT.

There are a few counts of this clonotype. This chain joins TRBV6-1 and TRBJ1-3, with D maybe TRBD1 (6 bases). The CDR3 sequence is 15 residues long. The V and J ends lost 6 bases and 3 bases respectively, with 15 bases between them. CDR1 is MNHNS and CDR2 is SASEGT in the germline V gene. The CDR3 nucleotides are TGTGCCAGCAGGGGGGCAGGGCCCGGTGGAAACACCATATATTTT. This sequence encodes CASRGAGPGGNTIYF.

The chain has TRBV20-1 and TRBJ2-7; D is uncertain. V lost 0 bases and J 6 bases, leaving 15 bases between the germline ends. The CDR3 totals 14 residues. Germline loops: CDR1 DFQATT, CDR2 SNEGSKA (reference sequence). The CDR3 sequence: CSARDGQRPVEQYF. The CDR3 nucleotides read TGCAGTGCTAGAGATGGCCAGAGACCCGTCGAGCAGTACTTC.

As concerns this clonotype: A much larger clone lies a single base off, so this may be a read error. The chain combines TRBV5-1 with TRBJ2-5; 11 bases are a match to TRBD2. The germline gives CDR1 SGHRS, CDR2 YFSETQ. The CDR3 spans 16 residues. V dropped 4 bases and J dropped 0; count of bases not matched to a gene: 5. As DNA, the CDR3 is TGCGCCAGCAGCGCCGGGACTAGCGGACACCAAGAGACCCAGTACTTC. This codes for CASSAGTSGHQETQYF.

The chain carries TRBV5-4 and TRBJ1-2, with a weak D call TRBD1 (5 bases). The V and J ends lost 2 bases and 6 bases respectively, with 11 bases between them. There are 13 residues in the CDR3. Germline CDR1 is SGHNT and CDR2 is YYREEE (reference sequence). As DNA, the CDR3 is TGTGCCAGCAGCTTAATACAGGACCATGGCTACACCTTC. Encoded protein: CASSLIQDHGYTF.

Concerning this clonotype itself: This may come from a read error, since a much larger clone is one base off. This sequence joins TRBV6-8 and TRBJ1-2; 7 bases are shared with TRBD1. This CDR3 has 14 residues. Looked up from germline, CDR1 is MNHGY and CDR2 is SAAAGT. CDR3 sequence (DNA): TGTACCAGCACCCAGGGGGGAAATCTGGGTGGCTACACCTTC. This translates into CTSTQGGNLGGYTF.

This clonotype was seen many times. The chain combines TRBV27 with TRBJ2-7, with 15 bases that match TRBD2. With V trimmed by 5 bases and J by 5 bases, 4 bases remained unmatched. The CDR3 consists of 15 residues. In germline, CDR1 is MNHEY, CDR2 SMNVEV (reference sequence). The CDR3 reads CASSQGLAGGDEQYF. In nucleotides, the CDR3 is TGTGCCAGCAGTCAAGGACTAGCGGGAGGGGACGAGCAGTACTTC.

This clonotype was counted at least ten times. The V gene is TRBV5-1, the J gene TRBJ1-4; no clear D. With 0 bases removed from V and 2 bases from J, the gap between germline ends came to 2 bases. The CDR3 has 13 residues. Germline loops: CDR1 SGHRS, CDR2 YFSETQ. The CDR3, as DNA: TGCGCCAGCAGCTTGGAGACTAATGAAAAACTGTTTTTT. Its translation is CASSLETNEKLFF.